This TCR beta chain derives from a study of identical twins. Notes on this clonotype: Antigen unknown.

Trimming shortened V by 4 bases and J by 1 base, and 13 bases separated the two germline ends. The CDR3 totals 15 residues. Study-wide results and caveats: Memory repertoires lacked the insertion deficit that abundant cord blood beta clonotypes showed. Out-of-frame TCR alpha sharing in monozygotic twins exceeded recombination model predictions. Rather than following the same donors, the conclusions depended on cross-sectional statistical analysis.

TCRdb reprocessed the 5' RACE reads via MiXCR and lists one record per CDR3 protein. The table has hundreds of thousands of distinct CDR3 sequences, nearly 9.5% seen once. This sample was shared with a second study, whose subject was yellow fever vaccine responses in identical twins.

What was sequenced was CD8+ T cells sorted from blood. The sequence derives from a woman aged 18-30 years in good health. The chain carries TRBV12-3 or TRBV12-4 and TRBJ2-5; the D gene could be TRBD1 or TRBD2 (6 bases each). The CDR3 reads CASSWGAVGQETQYF. CDR3 sequence (DNA): TGTGCCAGCAGTTGGGGGGCGGTGGGCCAAGAGACCCAGTACTTC.